Shown below are 29 T cell receptor beta chains from a single sample sequenced in a study of T cell changes during pregnancy in multiple sclerosis. Clones were read by immunoSEQ multiplex PCR, and TCRdb kept only the in-frame ones, dropping some. Among approximately 99,000 clones listed, around nine tenths were seen once. The input for sequencing was peripheral blood, taken in the second trimester of pregnancy. The receptor set was obtained from a female donor in good health, enrolled as a control in a pregnancy study.

V and J are TRBV7-9 and TRBJ2-5; the D gene is possibly TRBD1 (5 bases). This CDR3 region has 15 residues. V gave up 1 base and J gave up 2 bases, with 11 bases separating them. CDR1 SEHNR and CDR2 FQNEAQ come from the germline V gene (reference sequence). The CDR3 coding sequence is TGTGCCAGCAGCTTAGTGCCAGGGAAACAAGAGACCCAGTACTTC. Amino acid sequence: CASSLVPGKQETQYF.

This chain uses TRBV5-1 with TRBJ2-4; 7 nucleotides agree with TRBD2. The J segment lost 1 base and the V segment lost 8 bases, leaving 9 bases of the junction unmatched. CDR1 and CDR2 from the germline V gene are SGHRS and YFSETQ. This CDR3 region has 15 residues. Here the CDR3 DNA reads TGCGCCAGTACCCCAGGCGGGGGTGCCAAAAACATTCAGTACTTC. Its translation is CASTPGGGAKNIQYF.

This chain uses TRBV2 with TRBJ1-1; 10 bases agree with TRBD1. Germline lookup yields CDR1 SNHLY and CDR2 FYNNEI. The CDR3 length is 17 residues. With 3 bases clipped from V and 2 bases from J, the junction kept 9 bases outside the gene matches. The CDR3 is CASSDSGTGEKNTEAFF. In DNA, the CDR3 is TGTGCCAGCAGTGACTCCGGGACAGGGGAAAAAAACACTGAAGCTTTCTTT.

This chain connects TRBV28 to TRBJ2-2; tentative D call: TRBD2 (7 bases). The V end was cut by 7 bases, the J end by 4 bases, with 16 bases between. This CDR3 has 15 residues. Per the germline V gene, CDR1 is MDHEN and CDR2 is SYDVKM. Here the CDR3 reads CASKGDYRATGELFF. In DNA, the CDR3 is TGTGCCAGCAAGGGGGACTATCGCGCCACCGGGGAGCTGTTTTTT.

This sequence joins TRBV6-5 and TRBJ2-4, with 10 bases that match TRBD1. The length of the CDR3 is 14 residues. V trimming: 10 bases; J trimming: 8 bases; junction bases outside the gene matches: 11. In germline, CDR1 is MNHEY, CDR2 SVGAGI. This CDR3 reads CATHTDRGPDIQYF. In DNA form, the CDR3 reads TGTGCCACTCACACAGACAGGGGGCCGGACATTCAGTACTTC.

The chain couples TRBV7-2 to TRBJ1-5; a weak D match, TRBD1 (5 bases). Germline V gives CDR1 SGHTA, CDR2 FQGNSA. The V end lost 1 base, the J end lost 1 base, and 11 bases lay between the germline ends. This CDR3 has 16 residues. The CDR3 reads CASSLVGHLSNQPQHF. As DNA, the CDR3 is TGTGCCAGCAGCTTAGTCGGACACCTAAGCAATCAGCCCCAGCATTTT.

The chain has TRBV9 and TRBJ2-2, with D maybe TRBD1 (5 bases). V lost 0 bases, J lost 6 bases, and 12 bases lay in between. CDR1 and CDR2 from the germline V gene are SGDLS and YYNGEE. The CDR3 length is 15 residues. DNA of the CDR3: TGTGCCAGCAGCGTAGGATGGGGCGTCGCCGGGGAGCTGTTTTTT. Translating gives CASSVGWGVAGELFF.

This chain connects TRBV11-1 to TRBJ2-5; TRBD1 is a possible D gene (6 bases). The CDR3 extends over 14 amino acids. Germline lookup yields CDR1 SGHAT and CDR2 FQDESV (reference sequence). V lost 3 bases, J lost 4 bases, and 12 bases lay in between. CDR3 loop: CASSFSRGGETQYF. In DNA form, the CDR3 reads TGTGCCAGCAGCTTTAGCAGGGGCGGAGAGACCCAGTACTTC.

This CDR3 is CASSWDSNEKLFF. The CDR3 DNA reads as TGTGCCAGCAGTTGGGACAGTAATGAAAAACTGTTTTTT. V and J are TRBV11-2 and TRBJ1-4; TRBD1 matches 7 bases. CDR1 SGHAT and CDR2 FQNNGV come from the germline V gene. Trimming took 6 bases from V and 4 from J; bases not matched to a gene: 2. The CDR3 totals 13 residues.

This clone has a handful of counts. V and J are TRBV7-2 and TRBJ1-2; D may be TRBD1 (5 bases). V lost 5 bases and J 3 bases, leaving 7 bases between the germline ends. The germline CDR1 and CDR2 sequences are SGHTA and FQGNSA. The CDR3 totals 12 residues. Here the CDR3 reads CASSQGDYGYTF. CDR3 nucleotide sequence: TGTGCCAGCAGCCAAGGGGACTATGGCTACACCTTC.

This clone was seen a handful of times. The chain carries TRBV2 and TRBJ2-4; a possible D gene is TRBD2 (5 bases). CDR1 SNHLY and CDR2 FYNNEI come from the germline V gene. This CDR3 has 15 amino acids. The ends were cut back, 6 bases at V and 0 bases at J, with 12 bases in the middle. CDR3 DNA: TGTGCCAGCAGGTGGGGAGACGTAGCCAAAAACATTCAGTACTTC. Its translation: CASRWGDVAKNIQYF.

The chain combines TRBV11-3 with TRBJ2-7, with D perhaps matching TRBD2 (5 bases). The CDR3 runs 13 residues. V was shortened by 4 bases and J by 7 bases, with 14 bases between the two germline ends. Germline loops: CDR1 SGHNT, CDR2 YENEEA. CDR3 loop: CASSYITRGEQYF. The CDR3, as DNA: TGTGCCAGCAGCTATATCACTAGAGGTGAGCAGTACTTC.

CDR3 sequence reads: CASRGQGARYGYTF. The DNA for the CDR3 is TGTGCCAGCAGAGGACAGGGGGCTCGCTATGGCTACACCTTC. The rearrangement uses TRBV6-5 and TRBJ1-2; the match to TRBD1 covers 11 bases. The J segment lost 4 bases and the V segment lost 6 bases, leaving 4 bases of the junction unmatched. The CDR3 runs 14 residues. Per the germline V gene, CDR1 is MNHEY and CDR2 is SVGAGI.

The chain couples TRBV5-1 to TRBJ2-7, with 7 positions matching TRBD1. The CDR3 contains 14 residues. Trimming took 1 base from V and 2 from J; bases not matched to a gene: 3. Looked up from germline, CDR1 is SGHRS and CDR2 is YFSETQ. CDR3 nucleotide sequence: TGCGCCAGCAGCTTGAACGGACAGGCCTACGAGCAGTACTTC. This gives the protein CASSLNGQAYEQYF.

The CDR3 is CASSRRTSGRPNEQFF. The CDR3 DNA follows: TGTGCCAGTAGTCGTAGGACTAGCGGGAGACCAAATGAGCAGTTCTTC. V gene TRBV19 combines with J gene TRBJ2-1; 13 nucleotides agree with TRBD2. Losses at the gene ends were 5 bases for V and 7 bases for J; bases not matched to a gene: 8. This CDR3 contains 16 residues. The germline V gene has CDR1 LNHDA and CDR2 SQIVND (reference sequence).

This clone was detected only once. This chain connects TRBV19 to TRBJ1-4; weak D call: TRBD1 (5 bases). The CDR3 has 13 residues. Germline V gene data show CDR1 as LNHDA and CDR2 as SQIVND (reference sequence). Trimming shortened V by 7 bases and J by 5 bases, and 11 bases separated the two germline ends. CDR3 DNA sequence: TGTGCCAGTACAGGGCGGACAAATGAAAAACTGTTTTTT. Translation: CASTGRTNEKLFF. Filled out from reference TRBV19 and TRBJ1-4, the complete variable domain reads DGGITQSPKYLFRKEGQNVTLSCEQNLNHDAMYWYRQDPGQGLRLIYYSQIVNDFQKGDIAEGYSVSREKKESFPLTVTSAQKNPTAFYLCASTGRTNEKLFFGSGTQLSVL.

The chain joins TRBV4-3 to TRBJ1-5; 7 nucleotides agree with TRBD1. The CDR3 runs to 16 residues. Unmatched junction bases numbered 5, after V lost 0 bases and J lost 3 bases. Germline CDR1 and CDR2: LGHNA and YSLEER. CDR3 bases: TGCGCCAGCAGCCAAGACAGGGGACAGTACAATCAGCCCCAGCATTTT. This encodes CASSQDRGQYNQPQHF.

The rearrangement uses TRBV5-1 and TRBJ2-3; D might be TRBD1 (6 bases). Germline V gene lookup returns CDR1 SGHRS and CDR2 YFSETQ. The V gene lost 3 bases and the J gene lost 0 bases, with 8 bases spanning the gap. This CDR3 spans 14 amino acids. The CDR3 sequence: CASSWTVSTDTQYF. The DNA of the CDR3 is TGCGCCAGCAGCTGGACAGTTAGCACAGATACGCAGTATTTT.

The chain links TRBV14 to TRBJ2-3; perhaps TRBD1 as D (6 bases). The CDR3 extends over 14 amino acids. Trimming cost V 4 bases and J 6 bases, with 14 bases left between them. Germline-derived CDR1 and CDR2 are SGHDN and FVKESK. CDR3 sequence (DNA): TGTGCCAGCAGCCCGGGACAATTGTTGGATACGCAGTATTTT. This gives the protein CASSPGQLLDTQYF.

The V and J genes are TRBV5-1 and TRBJ1-3; TRBD1 aligns across 9 bases. The CDR3 runs 16 residues. The germline CDR1 and CDR2 sequences are SGHRS and YFSETQ. The V segment lost 4 bases and the J segment 4 bases; nucleotides outside the gene matches: 9. CDR3 region: CASSPGTGPVGNTIYF. As DNA, the CDR3 is TGCGCCAGCAGCCCGGGGACAGGGCCCGTGGGAAACACCATATATTTT.

The chain combines TRBV5-4 with TRBJ2-7; weak D call: TRBD1 (6 bases). V dropped 4 bases and J dropped 7 bases, with 21 bases sitting between them. Germline V lookup: CDR1 SGHNT, CDR2 YYREEE (reference sequence). This CDR3 has 15 residues. In DNA, the CDR3 is TGTGCCAGCAGCCCCGGGGACACTTATATCCTAGAGCAGTACTTC. Translation: CASSPGDTYILEQYF. The variable domain in full, completed from reference TRBV5-4 and TRBJ2-7, reads ETGVTQSPTHLIKTRGQQVTLRCSSQSGHNTVSWYQQALGQGPQFIFQYYREEENGRGNFPPRFSGLQFPNYSSELNVNALELDDSALYLCASSPGDTYILEQYFGPGTRLTVT.

The chain links TRBV5-8 to TRBJ2-7; the D is unclear. From germline, CDR1 is SGHTS and CDR2 YDEGEE. V lost 4 bases to trimming and J lost 4 bases, with 9 bases between them. The CDR3 contains 12 residues. In DNA, the CDR3 is TGTGCCAGCAGCCCCGGTTGGTACGAGCAGTACTTC. Residues: CASSPGWYEQYF.

The V call is TRBV9, the J call TRBJ1-2; tentatively, D is TRBD1 (6 bases). In germline, CDR1 is SGDLS, CDR2 YYNGEE. Trimming took off 3 bases at V and 8 bases at J, with 20 bases between the two ends. This CDR3 spans 15 amino acids. CDR3 bases: TGTGCCAGCAGCGCCCGAGGGGGAGGGGATGAAGGCTACACCTTC. This encodes CASSARGGGDEGYTF.

V is TRBV7-6 and J is TRBJ1-4, with TRBD1 matching over 7 bases. This CDR3 spans 15 amino acids. The V segment lost 5 bases and the J segment 5 bases; nucleotides outside the gene matches: 8. Germline V CDR1 and CDR2: SGHVS, FNYEAQ. CDR3 in amino acids: CASSRTGSSNEKLFF. Written as DNA, the CDR3 is TGTGCCAGCAGCCGGACAGGTTCCTCAAATGAAAAACTGTTTTTT.

This rearrangement joins TRBV28 to TRBJ2-2; no firm D call. Germline CDR1 reads MDHEN; CDR2 reads SYDVKM. There are 15 residues in the CDR3. Trimming took 4 bases from V and 6 from J, leaving 15 bases between them. The CDR3 DNA follows: TGTGCCAGCAGTTCACGGAGTTGGGTGGCCGGGGAGCTGTTTTTT. Amino acid sequence: CASSSRSWVAGELFF.

DNA of the CDR3: TGTGCCAGTAGTACAAGACAGGAAGGCCACGAGCAGTACTTC. As protein: CASSTRQEGHEQYF. The J gene is TRBJ2-7, the V gene TRBV19; D is possibly TRBD1 (6 bases). This CDR3 contains 14 residues. V was shortened by 4 bases and J by 5 bases, with 15 bases between the two germline ends. In germline, CDR1 is LNHDA, CDR2 SQIVND (reference sequence).

In DNA form, the CDR3 reads TGTGCCAGCAGTTCGACTAGCGGGAGATTCTACGAGCAGTACTTC. Its translation: CASSSTSGRFYEQYF. The chain uses TRBV27 and TRBJ2-7; TRBD2 agrees at 12 bases. The CDR3 runs to 15 residues. J gave up 3 bases and V 4 bases, and 4 bases lay outside the gene matches. Germline V lookup: CDR1 MNHEY, CDR2 SMNVEV (reference sequence).

CDR3 sequence: CASSLSSNQPQHF. The CDR3 nucleotides are TGTGCCAGCAGCTTGTCCAGTAATCAGCCCCAGCATTTT. This sequence joins TRBV5-6 and TRBJ1-5; the D is unclear. The CDR3 is 13 residues long. V lost 1 base and J 4 bases, leaving 6 bases between the germline ends. In germline, CDR1 is SGHDT, CDR2 YYEEEE.

The gene calls are TRBV28 and TRBJ1-2, with a weak D call TRBD1 (5 bases). Trimming took off 6 bases at V and 5 bases at J, with 7 bases between the two ends. The V gene's germline CDR1 is MDHEN and CDR2 SYDVKM. The CDR3 extends over 11 amino acids. The CDR3 protein is CASRTVYGYTF. The CDR3 DNA is TGTGCCAGCAGGACAGTTTATGGCTACACCTTC.